This TCR beta chain was obtained from a study of cytomegalovirus exposure and HLA in healthy donors. Study-level results: Associated with cytomegalovirus, according to the listing, were 150 to 200 TCR beta chains.

The CDR3 loop spans 13 amino acids. Germline loops: CDR1 PRHDT, CDR2 FYEKMQ (reference sequence). V trimming: 5 bases; J trimming: 5 bases; junction bases outside the gene matches: 3. Some clones are missing from TCRdb's copy, which holds only in-frame ones; the method was immunoSEQ multiplex PCR. The profile covers about 260,000 clones, with about nine tenths appearing a single time and roughly 3% taken by the ten largest. The donors belonged to the roughly 110-subject validation cohort, separate from the roughly 700-subject first cohort. Concerning this clone itself: As yet, its antigen is unknown.

The sequenced sample was PBMCs. The clonotype was recovered from a woman between 25 and 40 years old in good health and CMV-seronegative. The chain carries TRBV13 and TRBJ2-7; 10 bases match TRBD1. In DNA form, the CDR3 reads TGTGCCAGCAGCCTGGGACAGGGGCACGAGCAGTACTTC. The encoded protein is CASSLGQGHEQYF.